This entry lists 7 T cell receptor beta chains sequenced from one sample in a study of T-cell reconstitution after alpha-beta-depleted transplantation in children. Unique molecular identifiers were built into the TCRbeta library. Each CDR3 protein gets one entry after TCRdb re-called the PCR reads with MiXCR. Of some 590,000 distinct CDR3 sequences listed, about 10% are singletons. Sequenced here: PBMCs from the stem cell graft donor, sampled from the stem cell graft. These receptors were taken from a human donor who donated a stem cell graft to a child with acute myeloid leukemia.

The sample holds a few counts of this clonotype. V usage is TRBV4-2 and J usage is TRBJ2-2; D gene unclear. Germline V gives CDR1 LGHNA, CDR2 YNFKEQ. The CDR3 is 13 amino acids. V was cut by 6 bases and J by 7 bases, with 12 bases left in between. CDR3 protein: CASRNRNGGELFF. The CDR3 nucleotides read TGTGCCAGCAGGAACCGGAATGGCGGGGAGCTGTTTTTT.

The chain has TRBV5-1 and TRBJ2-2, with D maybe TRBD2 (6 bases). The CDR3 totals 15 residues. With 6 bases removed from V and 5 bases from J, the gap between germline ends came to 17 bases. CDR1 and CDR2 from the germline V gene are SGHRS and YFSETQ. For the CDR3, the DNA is TGCGCCAGCACAACGACCGGGAGCTGGACCGGGGAGCTGTTTTTT. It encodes CASTTTGSWTGELFF.

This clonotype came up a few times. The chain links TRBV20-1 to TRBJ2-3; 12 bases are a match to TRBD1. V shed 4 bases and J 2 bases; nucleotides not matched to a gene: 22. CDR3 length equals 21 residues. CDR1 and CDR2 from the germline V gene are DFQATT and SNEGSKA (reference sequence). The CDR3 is CSAKGQGAKASGSGYTDTQYF. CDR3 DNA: TGCAGTGCTAAGGGACAGGGGGCGAAGGCTAGCGGGTCTGGATACACAGATACGCAGTATTTT.

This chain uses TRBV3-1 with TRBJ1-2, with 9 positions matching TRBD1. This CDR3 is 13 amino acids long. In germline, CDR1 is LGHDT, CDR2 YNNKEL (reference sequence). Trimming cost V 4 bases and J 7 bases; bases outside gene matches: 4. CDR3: CASSRDRESGYTF. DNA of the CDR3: TGTGCCAGCAGCCGGGACAGGGAGAGTGGCTACACCTTC. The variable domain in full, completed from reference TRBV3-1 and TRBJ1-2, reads DTAVSQTPKYLVTQMGNDKSIKCEQNLGHDTMYWYKQDSKKFLKIMFSYNNKELIINETVPNRFSPKSPDKAHLNLHINSLELGDSAVYFCASSRDRESGYTFGSGTRLTVV.

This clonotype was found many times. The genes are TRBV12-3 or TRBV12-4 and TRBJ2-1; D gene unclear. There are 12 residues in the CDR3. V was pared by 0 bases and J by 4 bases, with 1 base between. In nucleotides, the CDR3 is TGTGCCAGCAGTTTAGCTTACAATGAGCAGTTCTTC. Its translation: CASSLAYNEQFF.

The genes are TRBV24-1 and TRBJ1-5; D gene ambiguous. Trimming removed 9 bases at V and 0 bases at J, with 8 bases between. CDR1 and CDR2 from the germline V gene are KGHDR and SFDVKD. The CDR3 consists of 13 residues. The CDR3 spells CATRGASNQPQHF. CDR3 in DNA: TGTGCCACCCGCGGCGCTAGCAATCAGCCCCAGCATTTT.

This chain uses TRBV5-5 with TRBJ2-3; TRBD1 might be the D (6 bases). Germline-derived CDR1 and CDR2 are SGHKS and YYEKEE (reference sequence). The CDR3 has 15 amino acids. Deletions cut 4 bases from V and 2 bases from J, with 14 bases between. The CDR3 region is CASSPGQLYTDTQYF. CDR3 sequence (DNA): TGTGCCAGCAGCCCAGGACAGCTTTACACAGATACGCAGTATTTT.